This T cell receptor beta chain was sequenced during a study of shared clonotypes between healthy human individuals. Background on the study: Participating donors consisted of two women and three men aged 18 to 49. General study points: Clonotype sharing levels among donors were expected to vary with sequencing depth. Limited genetic and exposure-history diversity came from having few donors.

As to this clone: Its antigen is unknown.

Here immunoSEQ multiplex PCR was the method, and the copy in TCRdb shows in-frame clones only, minus some. The sample lists millions of clones, more than 85% occurring once. Every one of the donors was a Caucasian adult that lived in Nashville, Tennessee. Sequencing was done on a sample of naive CD4+ T cells from PBMCs. Described subset: CD45RA+ positively selected. This clonotype was sampled from a man aged 18-30 years in good health. Some clones in this sample may be carry-over from other donors' samples.

The CDR3, as DNA: TGTGCCAGCAGTGAGACTGGCGCAGCTAACTATGGCTACACCTTC. It codes for CASSETGAANYGYTF. The chain carries TRBV2 and TRBJ1-2; no reliable D call. V gave up 3 bases and J gave up 0 bases, with 11 bases separating them. Germline V lookup: CDR1 SNHLY, CDR2 FYNNEI. This CDR3 contains 15 residues.